A selection of T cell receptor beta chains follows, all from one sample in a study of blood T cell repertoires in COVID-19. Libraries were prepared by immunoSEQ multiplex PCR; TCRdb keeps only in-frame clonotypes and omits some of them. The sample records tens of thousands of clones, more than 85% being singletons. The specimen was peripheral blood. These receptor sequences come from a woman aged 55-70 years with active COVID-19. The CDR3 runs from the conserved cysteine through the conserved F or W. D genes are given only for firm matches. Not every row has a clone size; where given, it reads once, few, many or a size class.

d_gene	abundance	j_gene	v_gene	CDR3aa	CDR3nt
NA	NA	TRBJ1-3	TRBV13	CASSPLGQHTIYF	TGTGCCAGCAGCCCCTTGGGCCAACACACCATATATTTT
NA	NA	TRBJ1-1	TRBV6-5	CASSYEGQGGTEAFF	TGTGCCAGCAGTTACGAAGGCCAGGGAGGAACTGAAGCTTTCTTT
NA	NA	TRBJ1-2	TRBV11-2	CASSPKVGGGYGYTF	TGTGCCAGCAGCCCGAAGGTCGGGGGGGGGTATGGCTACACCTTC
NA	few	TRBJ2-7	TRBV29-1	CSIQGGHGGDEQYF	TGCAGCATCCAAGGCGGGCACGGCGGGGACGAGCAGTACTTC
NA	NA	TRBJ1-2	TRBV2	CASSGQVGYGYTF	TGTGCCAGCAGTGGCCAGGTTGGCTATGGCTACACCTTC
NA	NA	TRBJ1-1	TRBV7-2	CASSPQALNTEAFF	TGTGCCAGCAGCCCTCAGGCTTTGAACACTGAAGCTTTCTTT
NA	once	TRBJ2-5	TRBV2	CASSPGVPETQYF	TGTGCCAGCAGTCCAGGGGTCCCGGAGACCCAGTACTTC
NA	NA	TRBJ1-1	TRBV15	CATSRDGLGVLDEAFF	TGTGCCACCAGCAGAGATGGGCTCGGGGTTCTCGACGAAGCTTTCTTT
NA	NA	TRBJ1-4	TRBV28	CASVRATNEKLFF	TGTGCCAGCGTAAGAGCAACTAATGAAAAACTGTTTTTT
NA	few	TRBJ2-3	TRBV11-3	CASSLHGDTQYF	TGTGCCAGCAGCTTGCACGGGGATACGCAGTATTTT
TRBD2	NA	TRBJ2-7	TRBV3-1/TRBV3-2	CASSVSSGTYEQYF	TGTGCCAGCAGCGTCTCTAGCGGCACCTACGAGCAGTACTTC
TRBD1	NA	TRBJ1-1	TRBV7-8	CASSRGDRGPTEAFF	TGTGCCAGCAGCAGGGGGGACAGGGGGCCCACTGAAGCTTTCTTT
NA	NA	TRBJ1-5	TRBV9	CASSVEEGRSRYSNQPQHF	TGTGCCAGCAGCGTAGAGGAGGGACGGAGCCGCTATAGCAATCAGCCCCAGCATTTT
TRBD1	NA	TRBJ2-5	TRBV5-5	CASSLPGQARETQYF	TGTGCCAGCAGCTTGCCGGGACAGGCACGGGAGACCCAGTACTTC
NA	NA	TRBJ1-2	TRBV3-1/TRBV3-2	CASSQAPGANYGYTF	TGTGCCAGCAGCCAGGCCCCAGGGGCTAACTATGGCTACACCTTC
NA	NA	TRBJ2-5	TRBV10-1	CASSEAWGDQETQYF	TGCGCCAGCAGTGAGGCATGGGGAGACCAAGAGACCCAGTACTTC
NA	NA	TRBJ1-6	TRBV18	CASSPDGRNSPLHF	TGTGCCAGCTCACCAGATGGCCGAAATTCACCCCTCCACTTT
TRBD2	NA	TRBJ2-7	TRBV27	CASSPAGGRSYEQYF	TGTGCCAGCTCTCCGGCCGGGGGGAGGTCCTACGAGCAGTACTTC
TRBD2	NA	TRBJ2-1	TRBV18	CASSPLGLAASSYNEQFF	TGTGCCAGCTCACCACTTGGACTAGCGGCCTCCTCCTACAATGAGCAGTTCTTC
NA	NA	TRBJ2-5	TRBV3-1/TRBV3-2	CASSQDGGKTQYF	TGTGCCAGCAGCCAAGATGGGGGGAAGACCCAGTACTTC
NA	NA	TRBJ1-2	TRBV3-1/TRBV3-2	CASSLRRIVRSGYTF	TGTGCCAGCAGCCTCCGACGGATAGTTCGGAGTGGCTACACCTTC
NA	NA	TRBJ1-2	TRBV19	CASSIELGGYGYTF	TGTGCCAGTAGTATAGAACTCGGCGGCTATGGCTACACCTTC
NA	NA	TRBJ2-3	TRBV29-1	CSVNRDPTDTQYF	TGCAGCGTTAACAGAGACCCCACAGATACGCAGTATTTT
TRBD2	NA	TRBJ2-1	TRBV5-1	CASNQRGGPNEQFF	TGCGCCAGCAATCAGCGGGGGGGCCCCAATGAGCAGTTCTTC
TRBD1	NA	TRBJ1-4	TRBV15	CATSRDRRQGEKLFF	TGTGCCACCAGCAGAGATCGGAGACAGGGCGAAAAACTGTTTTTT
TRBD1	NA	TRBJ2-7	TRBV6-1	CASSSRDRATGEQYF	TGTGCCAGCAGTTCCCGGGACAGGGCCACGGGCGAGCAGTACTTC
TRBD1	NA	TRBJ1-2	TRBV6-2/TRBV6-3	CASSTSQGAILYGYTF	TGTGCCAGCAGCACCTCACAGGGGGCGATTCTCTATGGCTACACCTTC
NA	NA	TRBJ2-2	TRBV6-5	CASSMRDLNTGELFF	TGTGCCAGCAGCATGCGGGATCTCAACACCGGGGAGCTGTTTTTT
TRBD2	medium-sized	TRBJ2-7	TRBV19	CASRRGASGDDEQYF	TGTGCCAGCAGGAGGGGAGCTAGCGGGGACGACGAGCAGTACTTC
NA	once	TRBJ1-1	TRBV6-5	CASSYVRTLKGTEAFF	TGTGCCAGCAGTTACGTGAGGACATTAAAAGGGACTGAAGCTTTCTTT
TRBD2	NA	TRBJ2-1	TRBV5-6	CASSGAGADNEQFF	TGTGCCAGCAGCGGAGCGGGGGCGGACAATGAGCAGTTCTTC
NA	NA	TRBJ2-3	TRBV6-5	CASSYGAPSTDTQYF	TGTGCCAGCAGTTACGGGGCTCCTAGCACAGATACGCAGTATTTT
NA	NA	TRBJ2-2	TRBV9	CASSVGATANTGELFF	TGTGCCAGCAGCGTAGGGGCGACAGCGAACACCGGGGAGCTGTTTTTT
TRBD1	NA	TRBJ1-5	TRBV3-1/TRBV3-2	CASSQRRDRGSNQPQHF	TGTGCCAGCAGCCAACGGCGGGACAGGGGGAGCAATCAGCCCCAGCATTTT
NA	few	TRBJ2-3	TRBV5-1	CASSGGDSTDTQYF	TGCGCCAGCAGCGGCGGGGACAGCACAGATACGCAGTATTTT
NA	once	TRBJ1-4	TRBV5-1	CASSSGGQRGNEKLFF	TGCGCCAGCAGCTCCGGCGGTCAGCGAGGTAATGAAAAACTGTTTTTT
NA	once	TRBJ1-6	TRBV18	CASSAGSAYNSPLHF	TGTGCCAGCTCAGCAGGAAGTGCCTATAATTCACCCCTCCACTTT
TRBD1	NA	TRBJ2-7	TRBV14	CASSRSGQGATEQYF	TGTGCCAGCAGCCGATCGGGACAGGGGGCGACCGAGCAGTACTTC
TRBD2	NA	TRBJ2-4	TRBV2	CASSAGTSSKNIQYF	TGTGCCAGCAGTGCCGGGACTAGTTCCAAAAACATTCAGTACTTC
NA	once	TRBJ2-5	TRBV28	CASSSGGRETQYF	TGTGCCAGCAGTTCGGGGGGCAGAGAGACCCAGTACTTC
NA	NA	TRBJ1-2	TRBV29-1	CSVEDERRTNYGYTF	TGCAGCGTTGAAGATGAACGGAGGACTAACTATGGCTACACCTTC
NA	NA	TRBJ2-5	TRBV5-1	CASSLLGLFQETQYF	TGCGCCAGCAGCCTCCTCGGACTCTTCCAAGAGACCCAGTACTTC
TRBD1	NA	TRBJ1-6	TRBV2	CASSATGAANSPLHF	TGTGCCAGCAGTGCGACAGGGGCCGCTAATTCACCCCTCCACTTT
NA	once	TRBJ1-1	TRBV28	CASRTPGSNTEAFF	TGTGCCAGCAGGACACCAGGCAGCAACACTGAAGCTTTCTTT
NA	NA	TRBJ1-6	TRBV24-1	CATNWLTGLVSPLHF	TGTGCCACCAACTGGCTTACAGGGCTGGTTTCACCCCTCCACTTT
NA	NA	TRBJ2-7	TRBV6-5	CASSLRPEVLYEQYF	TGTGCCAGCAGTTTAAGACCGGAGGTTCTCTACGAGCAGTACTTC
NA	NA	TRBJ1-1	TRBV2	CASSEFRGNTEAFF	TGTGCCAGCAGTGAGTTTCGGGGGAACACTGAAGCTTTCTTT
NA	once	TRBJ1-1	TRBV18	CASSPRSGGSNMNTEAFF	TGTGCCAGCTCACCACGATCCGGAGGTTCGAACATGAACACTGAAGCTTTCTTT
TRBD1	once	TRBJ2-7	TRBV5-1	CASSQLRDRGYEQYF	TGCGCCAGCAGCCAACTCCGGGACAGGGGCTACGAGCAGTACTTC
TRBD1	NA	TRBJ1-1	TRBV6-1	CASSETGVGGTEAFF	TGTGCCAGCAGTGAAACAGGGGTAGGGGGCACTGAAGCTTTCTTT
NA	NA	TRBJ2-5	TRBV4-2	CASSQERKRRETQYF	TGTGCCAGCAGCCAAGAACGTAAGAGGCGAGAGACCCAGTACTTC
NA	NA	TRBJ2-7	TRBV29-1	CSATGVSTYEQYF	TGCAGCGCCACGGGAGTTTCCACCTACGAGCAGTACTTC